This T cell receptor beta chain was captured by sequencing in a study of blood T cell repertoires in COVID-19. Some clones are missing from TCRdb's copy, which holds only in-frame ones; the method was immunoSEQ multiplex PCR. The profile shows around 270,000 clones, roughly 90% of them singletons. The CDR3 totals 13 residues. V lost 4 bases, J lost 7 bases, and 8 bases lay in between. The germline gives CDR1 SNHLY, CDR2 FYNNEI. The source is a man younger than 40 with acute or convalescent COVID-19. The chain joins TRBV2 to TRBJ1-6, with D hard to call. Sequenced sample: peripheral blood. The CDR3 coding sequence is TGTGCCAGCAGTGTACGTCTAAATTCACCCCTCCACTTT. This sequence encodes CASSVRLNSPLHF. The full variable domain, rest sourced from reference TRBV2 and TRBJ1-6, is EPEVTQTPSHQVTQMGQEVILRCVPISNHLYFYWYRQILGQKVEFLVSFYNNEISEKSEIFDDQFSVERPDGSNFTLKIRSTKLEDSAMYFCASSVRLNSPLHFGNGTRLTVT.